These T cell receptor beta chains were read from a single sample in a study of identifying expanded T cells in peripheral blood. The method was immunoSEQ multiplex PCR; TCRdb's version includes in-frame clones alone and lacks a portion of them. The sample holds 50,000 to 75,000 clones; about 89% are singletons and the top ten take just over 4.5%. Source material: blood. These receptors all stem from a person aged 18 to 70 in good health. The conserved cysteine and the conserved F or W are not part of the CDR3 here. D genes are given only for firm matches. Rows may omit the clone size; those that give it use once, few, many or a size class.

d_call	v_call	clone_size	j_call	cdr3_aa
-	TRBV7-2	-	TRBJ2-2	ASRRTANTGELF
-	TRBV7-9	-	TRBJ1-5	ASSGPAGRSNQPQH
TRBD2	TRBV7-3	-	TRBJ2-3	ASSPGEGNTDTQY
TRBD1	TRBV4-1	-	TRBJ2-2	ASSQRTGSTGELF
TRBD1	TRBV27	once	TRBJ1-4	ASSLHWTGVATNEKLF
-	TRBV6-4	few	TRBJ1-1	ASSADSNTEAF
-	TRBV6-4	-	TRBJ2-2	ASSEEDSNTGELF
-	TRBV28	once	TRBJ2-1	ASSLGRAAYNEQF
TRBD2	TRBV2	-	TRBJ2-5	ASSSQTGGRETQY
TRBD1	TRBV6-1	-	TRBJ1-1	ASRVRQGPNTEAF
-	TRBV5-5	few	TRBJ2-7	ASSFTGVYEQY
-	TRBV10-2	-	TRBJ2-5	ASSEGGVEETQY
TRBD1	TRBV10-3	-	TRBJ1-1	AISTGGDTEAF
TRBD2	TRBV4-1	-	TRBJ2-1	ASSQTAGGPSEQF
TRBD1	TRBV7-6	-	TRBJ2-5	ASSLGAGQGQETQY
-	TRBV29-1	-	TRBJ2-7	SAQGGVAYEQY
-	TRBV30	-	TRBJ2-3	AWARVGDTQY
-	TRBV28	-	TRBJ2-2	ASTFPNTGELF
-	TRBV28	once	TRBJ2-7	ASTQGPGEQY
-	TRBV2	-	TRBJ1-2	ATGQDYGYT
-	TRBV11-1	-	TRBJ2-7	ASSLAQAYEQY
-	TRBV5-4	-	TRBJ2-3	ASSPTGGSSTDTQY
-	TRBV5-4	-	TRBJ1-2	ASSLDRNPNPNYGYT
-	TRBV30	-	TRBJ1-5	AWSVPNVNQPQH
-	TRBV6-5	-	TRBJ2-3	ASSYGAGADTQY